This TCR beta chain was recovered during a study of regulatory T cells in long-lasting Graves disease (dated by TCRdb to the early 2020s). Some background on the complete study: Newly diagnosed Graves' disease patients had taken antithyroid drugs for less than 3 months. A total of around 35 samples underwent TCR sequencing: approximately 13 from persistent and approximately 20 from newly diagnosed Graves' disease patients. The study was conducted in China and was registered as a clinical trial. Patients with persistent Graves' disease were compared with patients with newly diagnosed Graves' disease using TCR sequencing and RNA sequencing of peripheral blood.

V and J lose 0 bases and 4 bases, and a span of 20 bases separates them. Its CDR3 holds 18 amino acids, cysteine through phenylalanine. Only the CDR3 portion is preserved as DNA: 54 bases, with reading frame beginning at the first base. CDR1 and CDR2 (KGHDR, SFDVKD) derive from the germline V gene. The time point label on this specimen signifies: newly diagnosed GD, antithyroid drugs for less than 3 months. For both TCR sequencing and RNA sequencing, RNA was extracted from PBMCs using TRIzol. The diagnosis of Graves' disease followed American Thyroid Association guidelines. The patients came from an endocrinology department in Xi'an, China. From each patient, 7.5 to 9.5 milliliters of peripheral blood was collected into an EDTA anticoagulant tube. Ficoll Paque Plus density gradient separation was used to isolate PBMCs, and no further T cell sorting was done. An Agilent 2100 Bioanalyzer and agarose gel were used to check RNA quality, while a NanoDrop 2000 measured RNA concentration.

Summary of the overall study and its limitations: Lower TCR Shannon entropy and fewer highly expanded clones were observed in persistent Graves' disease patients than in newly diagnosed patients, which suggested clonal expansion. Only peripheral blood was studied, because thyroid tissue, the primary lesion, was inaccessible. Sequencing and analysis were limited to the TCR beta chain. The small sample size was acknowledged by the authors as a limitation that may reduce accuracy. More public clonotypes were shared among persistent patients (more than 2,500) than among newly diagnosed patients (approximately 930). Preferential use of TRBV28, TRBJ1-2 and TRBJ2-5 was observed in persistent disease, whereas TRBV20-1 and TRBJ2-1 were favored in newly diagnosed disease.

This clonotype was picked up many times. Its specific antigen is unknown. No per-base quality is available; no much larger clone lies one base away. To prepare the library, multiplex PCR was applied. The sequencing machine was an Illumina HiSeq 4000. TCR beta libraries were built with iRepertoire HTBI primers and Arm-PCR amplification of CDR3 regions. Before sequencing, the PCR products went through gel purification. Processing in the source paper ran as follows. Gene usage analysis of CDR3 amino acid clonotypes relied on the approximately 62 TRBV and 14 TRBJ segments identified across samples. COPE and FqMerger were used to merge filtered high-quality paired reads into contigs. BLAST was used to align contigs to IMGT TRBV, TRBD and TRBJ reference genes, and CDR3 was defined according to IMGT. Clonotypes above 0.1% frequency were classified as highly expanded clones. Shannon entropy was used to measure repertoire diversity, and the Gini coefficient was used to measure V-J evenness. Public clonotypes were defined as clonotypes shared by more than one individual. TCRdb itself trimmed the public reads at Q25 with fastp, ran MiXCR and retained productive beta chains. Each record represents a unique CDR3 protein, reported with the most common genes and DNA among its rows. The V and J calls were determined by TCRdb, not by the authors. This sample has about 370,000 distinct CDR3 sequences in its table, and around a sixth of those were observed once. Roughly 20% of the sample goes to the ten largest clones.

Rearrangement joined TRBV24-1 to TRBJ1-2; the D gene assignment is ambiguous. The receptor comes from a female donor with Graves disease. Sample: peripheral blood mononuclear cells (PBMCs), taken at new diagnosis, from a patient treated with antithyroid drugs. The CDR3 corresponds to CATSDLQLQSYSLYGYTF. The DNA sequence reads TGTGCCACCAGTGATTTGCAACTACAGTCTTATTCACTCTATGGCTACACCTTC.